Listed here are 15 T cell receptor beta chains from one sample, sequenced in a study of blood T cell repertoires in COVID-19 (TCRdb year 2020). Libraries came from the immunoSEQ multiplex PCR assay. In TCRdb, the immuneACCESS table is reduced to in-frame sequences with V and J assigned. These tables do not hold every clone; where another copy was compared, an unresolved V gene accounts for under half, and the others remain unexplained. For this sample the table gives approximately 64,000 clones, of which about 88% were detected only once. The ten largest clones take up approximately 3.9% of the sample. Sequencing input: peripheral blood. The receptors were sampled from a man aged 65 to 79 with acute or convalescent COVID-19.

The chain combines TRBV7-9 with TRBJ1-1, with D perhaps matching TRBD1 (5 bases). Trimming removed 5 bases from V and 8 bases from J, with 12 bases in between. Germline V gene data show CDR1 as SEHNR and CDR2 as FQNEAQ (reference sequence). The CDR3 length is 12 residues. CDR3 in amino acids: CASSGGVLEAFF. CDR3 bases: TGTGCCAGCAGCGGGGGGGTGCTCGAAGCTTTCTTT.

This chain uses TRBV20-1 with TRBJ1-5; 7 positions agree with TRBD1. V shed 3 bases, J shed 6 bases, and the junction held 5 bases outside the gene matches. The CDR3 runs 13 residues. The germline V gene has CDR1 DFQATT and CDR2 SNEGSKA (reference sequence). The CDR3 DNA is TGCAGTGCTAGTAAGGGGGCGGTTCAGCCCCAGCATTTT. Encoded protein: CSASKGAVQPQHF.

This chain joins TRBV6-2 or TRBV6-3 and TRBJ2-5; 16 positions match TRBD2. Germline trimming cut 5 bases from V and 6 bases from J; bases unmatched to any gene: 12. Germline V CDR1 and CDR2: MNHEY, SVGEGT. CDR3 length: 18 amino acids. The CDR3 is CASSPPGTSGGAGKTQYF. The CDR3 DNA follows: TGTGCCAGCAGTCCCCCCGGGACTAGCGGGGGGGCCGGGAAGACCCAGTACTTC.

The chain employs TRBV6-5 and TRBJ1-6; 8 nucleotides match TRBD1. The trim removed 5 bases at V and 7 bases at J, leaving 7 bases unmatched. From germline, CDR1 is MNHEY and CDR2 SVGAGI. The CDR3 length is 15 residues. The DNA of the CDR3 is TGTGCCAGCAGTCGGGGACAGGCCCAGAATTCACCCCTCCACTTT. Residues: CASSRGQAQNSPLHF.

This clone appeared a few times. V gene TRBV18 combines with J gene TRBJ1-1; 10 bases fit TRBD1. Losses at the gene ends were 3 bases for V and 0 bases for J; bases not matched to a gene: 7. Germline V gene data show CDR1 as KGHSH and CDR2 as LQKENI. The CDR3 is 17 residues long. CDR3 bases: TGTGCCAGCTCACCCCCGGGACAGGGGAGATTGAACACTGAAGCTTTCTTT. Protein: CASSPPGQGRLNTEAFF. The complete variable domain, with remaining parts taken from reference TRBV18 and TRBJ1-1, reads NAGVMQNPRHLVRRRGQEARLRCSPMKGHSHVYWYRQLPEEGLKFMVYLQKENIIDESGMPKERFSAEFPKEGPSILRIQQVVRGDSAAYFCASSPPGQGRLNTEAFFGQGTRLTVV.

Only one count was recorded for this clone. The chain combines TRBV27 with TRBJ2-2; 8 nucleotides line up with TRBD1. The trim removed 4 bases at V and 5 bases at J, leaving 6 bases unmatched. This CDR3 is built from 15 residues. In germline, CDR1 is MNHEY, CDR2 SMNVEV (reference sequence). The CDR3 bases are TGTGCCAGCAGTTCTTGGACAGGGAAAACCGGGGAGCTGTTTTTT. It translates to CASSSWTGKTGELFF.

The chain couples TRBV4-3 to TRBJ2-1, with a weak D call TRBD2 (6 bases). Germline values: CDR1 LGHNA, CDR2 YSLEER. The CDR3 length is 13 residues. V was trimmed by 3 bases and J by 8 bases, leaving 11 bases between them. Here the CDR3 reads CASSQVGGDEQFF. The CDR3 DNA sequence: TGCGCCAGCAGCCAGGTTGGAGGGGATGAGCAGTTCTTC.

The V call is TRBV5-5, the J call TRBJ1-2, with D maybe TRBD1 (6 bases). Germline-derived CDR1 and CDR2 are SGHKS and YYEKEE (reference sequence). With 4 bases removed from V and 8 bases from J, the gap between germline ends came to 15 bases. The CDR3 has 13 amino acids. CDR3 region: CASSPNRAGGYTF. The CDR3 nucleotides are TGTGCCAGCAGCCCCAACAGGGCCGGGGGCTACACCTTC. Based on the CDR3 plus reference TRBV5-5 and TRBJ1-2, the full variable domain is DAGVTQSPTHLIKTRGQQVTLRCSPISGHKSVSWYQQVLGQGPQFIFQYYEKEERGRGNFPDRFSARQFPNYSSELNVNALLLGDSALYLCASSPNRAGGYTFGSGTRLTVV.

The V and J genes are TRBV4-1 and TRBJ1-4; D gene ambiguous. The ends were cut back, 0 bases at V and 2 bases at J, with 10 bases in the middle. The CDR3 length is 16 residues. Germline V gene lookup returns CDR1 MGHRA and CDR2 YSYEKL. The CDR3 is CASSQDEAATNEKLFF. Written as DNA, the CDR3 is TGCGCCAGCAGCCAAGATGAGGCAGCCACTAATGAAAAACTGTTTTTT.

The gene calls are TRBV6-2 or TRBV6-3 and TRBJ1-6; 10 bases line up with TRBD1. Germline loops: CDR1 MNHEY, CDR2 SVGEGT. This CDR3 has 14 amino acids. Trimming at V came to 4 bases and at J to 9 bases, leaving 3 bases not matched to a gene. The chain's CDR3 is CASSSGTGVSPLHF. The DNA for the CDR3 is TGTGCCAGCAGTTCCGGGACAGGGGTTTCACCCCTCCACTTT.

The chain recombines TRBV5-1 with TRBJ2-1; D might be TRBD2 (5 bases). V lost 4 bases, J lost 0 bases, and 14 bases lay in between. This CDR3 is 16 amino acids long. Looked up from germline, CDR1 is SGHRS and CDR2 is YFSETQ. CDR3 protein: CASSPFRGSSYNEQFF. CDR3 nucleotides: TGCGCCAGCAGCCCGTTTAGAGGGAGCTCCTACAATGAGCAGTTCTTC.

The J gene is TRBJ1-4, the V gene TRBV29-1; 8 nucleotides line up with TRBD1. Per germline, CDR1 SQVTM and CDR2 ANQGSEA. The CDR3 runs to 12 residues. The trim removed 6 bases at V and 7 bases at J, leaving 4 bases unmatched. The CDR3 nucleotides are TGCAGCGTCCTAACAGGGGGTGAAAAACTGTTTTTT. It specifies CSVLTGGEKLFF.

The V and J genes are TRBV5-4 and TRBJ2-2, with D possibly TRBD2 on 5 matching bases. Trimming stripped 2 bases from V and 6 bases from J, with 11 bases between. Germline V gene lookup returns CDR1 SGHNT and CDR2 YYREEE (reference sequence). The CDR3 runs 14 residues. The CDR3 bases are TGTGCCAGCAGCTTTTGGGGTAGCGCCGGGGAGCTGTTTTTT. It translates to CASSFWGSAGELFF.

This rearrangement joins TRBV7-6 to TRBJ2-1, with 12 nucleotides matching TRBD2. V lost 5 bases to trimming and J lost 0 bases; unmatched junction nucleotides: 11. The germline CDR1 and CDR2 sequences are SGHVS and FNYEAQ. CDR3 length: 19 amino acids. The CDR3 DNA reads TGTGCCAGCAGCCCTCGACTAGCGGGGGCCGCTATCTCCTACAATGAGCAGTTCTTC. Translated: CASSPRLAGAAISYNEQFF. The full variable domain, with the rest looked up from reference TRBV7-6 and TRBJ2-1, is GAGVSQSPRYKVTKRGQDVALRCDPISGHVSLYWYRQALGQGPEFLTYFNYEAQQDKSGLPNDRFSAERPEGSISTLTIQRTEQRDSAMYRCASSPRLAGAAISYNEQFFGPGTRLTVL.

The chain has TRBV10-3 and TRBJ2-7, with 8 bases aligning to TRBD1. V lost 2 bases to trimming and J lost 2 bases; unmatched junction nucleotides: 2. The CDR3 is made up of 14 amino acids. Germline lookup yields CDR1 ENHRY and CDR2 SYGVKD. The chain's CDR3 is CAISERGQAYEQYF. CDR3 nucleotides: TGTGCCATCAGTGAGCGGGGACAGGCCTACGAGCAGTACTTC.